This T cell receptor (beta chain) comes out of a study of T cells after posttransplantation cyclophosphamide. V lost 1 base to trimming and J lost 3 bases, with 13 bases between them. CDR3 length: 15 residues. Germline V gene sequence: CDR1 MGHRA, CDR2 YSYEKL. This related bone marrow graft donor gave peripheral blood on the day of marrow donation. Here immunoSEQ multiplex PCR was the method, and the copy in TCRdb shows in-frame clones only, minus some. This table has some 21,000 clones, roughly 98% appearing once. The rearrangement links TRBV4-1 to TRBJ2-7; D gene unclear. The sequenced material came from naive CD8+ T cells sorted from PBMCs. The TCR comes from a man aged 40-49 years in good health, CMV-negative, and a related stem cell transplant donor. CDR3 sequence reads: CASSQGSTRGYEQYF. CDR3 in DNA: TGCGCCAGCAGCCAAGGGTCGACGCGAGGCTACGAGCAGTACTTC.